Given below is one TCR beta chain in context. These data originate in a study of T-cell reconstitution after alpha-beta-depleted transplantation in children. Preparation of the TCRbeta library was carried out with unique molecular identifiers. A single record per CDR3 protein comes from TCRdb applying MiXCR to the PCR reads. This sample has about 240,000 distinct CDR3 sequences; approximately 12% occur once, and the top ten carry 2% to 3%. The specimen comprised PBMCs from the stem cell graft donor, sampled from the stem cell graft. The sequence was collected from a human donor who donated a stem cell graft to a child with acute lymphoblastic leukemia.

The DNA of the CDR3 is TGTGCCAGCAGTTACTCGAGTCAAGGACATCCTTCCTACGAGCAGTACTTC. Translation gives CASSYSSQGHPSYEQYF. The chain has TRBV6-2 or TRBV6-3 and TRBJ2-7; TRBD1 is a possible D gene (5 bases). V was trimmed by 0 bases and J by 1 base, leaving 16 bases between them. CDR1 MNHEY and CDR2 SVGEGT come from the germline V gene. This CDR3 has 17 amino acids.